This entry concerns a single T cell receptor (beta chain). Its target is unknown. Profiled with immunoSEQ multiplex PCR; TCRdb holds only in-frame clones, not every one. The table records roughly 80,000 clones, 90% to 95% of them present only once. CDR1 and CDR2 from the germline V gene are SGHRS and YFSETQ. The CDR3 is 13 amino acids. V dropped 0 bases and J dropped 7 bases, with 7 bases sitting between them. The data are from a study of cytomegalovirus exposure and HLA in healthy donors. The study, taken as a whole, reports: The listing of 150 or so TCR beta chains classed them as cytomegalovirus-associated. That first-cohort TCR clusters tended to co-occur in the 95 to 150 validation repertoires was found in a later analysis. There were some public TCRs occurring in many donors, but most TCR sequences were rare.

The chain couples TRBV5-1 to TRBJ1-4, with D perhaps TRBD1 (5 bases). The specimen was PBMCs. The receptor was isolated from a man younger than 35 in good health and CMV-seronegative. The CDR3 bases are TGCGCCAGCAGCTTGGGCAGGGCTGAAAAACTGTTTTTT. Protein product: CASSLGRAEKLFF.